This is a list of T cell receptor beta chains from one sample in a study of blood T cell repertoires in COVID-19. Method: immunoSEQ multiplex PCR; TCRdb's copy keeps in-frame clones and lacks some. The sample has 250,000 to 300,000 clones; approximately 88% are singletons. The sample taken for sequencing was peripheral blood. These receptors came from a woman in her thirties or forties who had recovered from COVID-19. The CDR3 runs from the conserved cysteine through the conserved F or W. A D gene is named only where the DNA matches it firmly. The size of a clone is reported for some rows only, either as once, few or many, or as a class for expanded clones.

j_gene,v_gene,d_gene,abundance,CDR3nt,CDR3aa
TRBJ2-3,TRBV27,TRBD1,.,TGTGCCAGCAGTTTATTACGGGACAGGGTCCCCGCAGATACGCAGTATTTT,CASSLLRDRVPADTQYF
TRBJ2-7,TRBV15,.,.,TGTGCCACCAGCAGAGATAGGTCTCCCGGGGCCTACGAGCAGTACTTC,CATSRDRSPGAYEQYF
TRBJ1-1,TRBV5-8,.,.,TGTGCGGGTAGGGGGTCCAATTCCACTGAAGCTTTCTTT,CAGRGSNSTEAFF
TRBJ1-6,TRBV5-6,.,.,TGTGCCAGCAGCCACCGGGACACCGGCCTTAGATTGCTCCACTTT,CASSHRDTGLRLLHF
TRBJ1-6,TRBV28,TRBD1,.,TGTGCCAGCAAGTCCGGGACAGTTAATTCACCCCTCCACTTT,CASKSGTVNSPLHF
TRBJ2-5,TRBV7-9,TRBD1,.,TGTGCCAGCAGCTTAGGAAACGGACAGGGCTTGGAGACCCAGTACTTC,CASSLGNGQGLETQYF
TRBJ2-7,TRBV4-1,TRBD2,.,TGCGCCAGCAGCCAAGATGCAGCTAGCGGCCCCTACGAGCAGTACTTC,CASSQDAASGPYEQYF
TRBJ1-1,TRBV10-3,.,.,TGTGCCATCAGTCAATCCGACAGTAACACTGAAGCTTTCTTT,CAISQSDSNTEAFF
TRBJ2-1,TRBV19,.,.,TGTGCCAGCTGGACTGTAGGGGGTGAGCAGTTCTTC,CASWTVGGEQFF
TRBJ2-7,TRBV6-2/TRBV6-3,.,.,TGTGCCAGCAGTTATCTGGGAGATGACTACGAGCAGTACTTC,CASSYLGDDYEQYF
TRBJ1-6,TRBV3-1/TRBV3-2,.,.,TGTGCCAGCAGCCAAGTCTGGGACACCAATTCACCCCTCCACTTT,CASSQVWDTNSPLHF
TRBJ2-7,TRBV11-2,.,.,TGTGCCAGCAGCCGGCGGCCAGTGTACGAGCAGTACTTC,CASSRRPVYEQYF
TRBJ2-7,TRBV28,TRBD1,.,TGTGCCAGCAGTACGCCCGGGACAGTCGGCTCCTACGAGCAGTACTTC,CASSTPGTVGSYEQYF
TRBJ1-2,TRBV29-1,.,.,TGCAGCGTTGGGGCACCCCTTTTTGGTGGCTACACCTTC,CSVGAPLFGGYTF
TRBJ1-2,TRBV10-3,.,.,TGTGCCATCAGGCGAGAACAGGGCGGCTATGGCTACACCTTC,CAIRREQGGYGYTF
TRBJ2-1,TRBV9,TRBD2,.,TGTGCCAGCAGCGTAAGTGGATGGCGTACTAGCGGGAGAAGTGAGCAGTTCTTC,CASSVSGWRTSGRSEQFF
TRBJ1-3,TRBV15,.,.,TGTGCCACCAGCAGAACTGGGTCTTCAGGCTCTGGAAACACCATATATTTT,CATSRTGSSGSGNTIYF
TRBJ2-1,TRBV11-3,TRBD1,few,TGTGCCAGCAGCACCCGGACAGGGCTCTACAATGAGCAGTTCTTC,CASSTRTGLYNEQFF
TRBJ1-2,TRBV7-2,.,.,TGTGCCAGCAGCCGGGGTTTCGTAAACTATGGCTACACCTTC,CASSRGFVNYGYTF
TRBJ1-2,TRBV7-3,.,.,TGTGCCAGCAGCTTAGACGGGTCCGGGGGGCGAAACTACACCTTC,CASSLDGSGGRNYTF
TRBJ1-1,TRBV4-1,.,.,TGCGCCAGCAGCCAAGTGAAGACAGCCTACACTGAAGCTTTCTTT,CASSQVKTAYTEAFF
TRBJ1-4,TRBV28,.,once,TGTGCCAGCAGTTTGTACGGGCTAGGCGGGGGGGGTGAAAAACTGTTTTTT,CASSLYGLGGGGEKLFF
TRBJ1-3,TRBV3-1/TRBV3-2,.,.,TGTGCCAGCAGCCAAACAGTCTCTGGAAACACCATATATTTT,CASSQTVSGNTIYF
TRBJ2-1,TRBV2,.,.,TGTGCCAGCAGTGAAGACCCCGGGGACTATGAGCAGTTCTTC,CASSEDPGDYEQFF
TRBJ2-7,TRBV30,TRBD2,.,TGTGCCTCTAACGCGGGGGGGACGCAGTACTTC,CASNAGGTQYF
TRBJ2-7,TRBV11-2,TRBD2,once,TGTGCCAGCAGCTCCCCAGTGAGCGGGAACTACGAGCAGTACTTC,CASSSPVSGNYEQYF
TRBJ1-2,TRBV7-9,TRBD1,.,TGTGCCAGCAGTCTCCCGGGACAGGGCCACTATGGCTACACCTTC,CASSLPGQGHYGYTF